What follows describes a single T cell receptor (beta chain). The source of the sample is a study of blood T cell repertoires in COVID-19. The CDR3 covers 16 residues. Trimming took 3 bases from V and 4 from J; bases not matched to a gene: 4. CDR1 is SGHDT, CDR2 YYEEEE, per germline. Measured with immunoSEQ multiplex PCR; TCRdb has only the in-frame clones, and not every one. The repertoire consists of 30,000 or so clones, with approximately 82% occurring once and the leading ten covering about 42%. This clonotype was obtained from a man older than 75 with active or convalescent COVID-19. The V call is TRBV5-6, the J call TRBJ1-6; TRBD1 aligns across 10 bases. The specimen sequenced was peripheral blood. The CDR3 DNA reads TGTGCCAGCAGCTATCCGGGACAGGGGTATAATTCACCCCTCCACTTT. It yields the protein CASSYPGQGYNSPLHF.